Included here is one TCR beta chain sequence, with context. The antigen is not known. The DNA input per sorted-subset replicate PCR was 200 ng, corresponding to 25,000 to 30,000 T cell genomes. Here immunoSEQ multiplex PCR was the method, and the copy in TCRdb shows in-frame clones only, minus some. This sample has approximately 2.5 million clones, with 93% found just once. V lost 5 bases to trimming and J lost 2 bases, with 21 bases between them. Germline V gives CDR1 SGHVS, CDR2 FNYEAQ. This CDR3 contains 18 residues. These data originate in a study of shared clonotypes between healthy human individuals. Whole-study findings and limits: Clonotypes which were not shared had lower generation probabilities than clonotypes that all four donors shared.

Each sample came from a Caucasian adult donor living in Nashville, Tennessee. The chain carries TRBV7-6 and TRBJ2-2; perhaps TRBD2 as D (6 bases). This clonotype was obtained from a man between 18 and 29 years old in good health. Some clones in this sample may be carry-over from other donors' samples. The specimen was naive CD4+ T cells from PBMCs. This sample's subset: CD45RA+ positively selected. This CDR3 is CASSLGLALDSNTGELFF. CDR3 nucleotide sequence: TGTGCCAGCAGCCTCGGGCTAGCGCTCGATTCAAACACCGGGGAGCTGTTTTTT.